The 24 T cell receptor beta chains in this list originate from one sample, sequenced in a study of blood T cells in healthy people across ages. Together with a sample-barcoded 5' primer, a J-beta primer mix was included in a second PCR lasting roughly 7 to 11 cycles. TCRdb reprocessed the 5' RACE reads with MiXCR, giving one entry per CDR3 protein. This table has about 780,000 distinct CDR3 sequences, around 62% appearing once. The specimen sequenced was blood. Receptors were obtained from a man between 25 and 39 years old in good health.

The chain has TRBV12-3 or TRBV12-4 and TRBJ2-7, with 10 bases lining up with TRBD2. The V gene end was trimmed by 8 bases and the J gene end by 2 bases; junction bases not matched to a gene: 3. The CDR3 length is 13 residues. CDR3 protein: CASQRGGTYEQYF. Written as DNA, the CDR3 is TGTGCCAGCCAGCGGGGGGGCACCTACGAGCAGTACTTC.

This chain links TRBV4-2 with TRBJ1-5, with D tentatively TRBD1 (5 bases). CDR1 LGHNA and CDR2 YNFKEQ come from the germline V gene. V lost 0 bases and J 0 bases, leaving 12 bases between the germline ends. The CDR3 is made up of 17 amino acids. This chain's CDR3 is CASSQDWGDYSNQPQHF. CDR3 sequence (DNA): TGTGCCAGCAGCCAAGATTGGGGGGACTATAGCAATCAGCCCCAGCATTTT.

The CDR3 loop is CSVYLAGGADTQYF. The CDR3 DNA reads as TGCAGTGTCTACTTAGCGGGGGGCGCAGATACGCAGTATTTT. The V and J genes are TRBV20-1 and TRBJ2-3; TRBD2 matches 10 bases. Losses at the gene ends were 7 bases for V and 4 bases for J; bases not matched to a gene: 8. The CDR3 consists of 14 residues. The V gene's germline CDR1 is DFQATT and CDR2 SNEGSKA (reference sequence).

There are a few counts of this clonotype. The rearrangement uses TRBV20-1 and TRBJ1-4, with unresolved D. The CDR3 sequence is 14 residues long. V was pared by 4 bases and J by 4 bases, with 13 bases between. Germline CDR1 DFQATT, CDR2 SNEGSKA (reference sequence). Here the CDR3 DNA reads TGCAGTGCTAACGGAGGGCTTGGTAATGAAAAACTGTTTTTT. Translation: CSANGGLGNEKLFF.

The chain couples TRBV12-3 or TRBV12-4 to TRBJ2-6; unclear D gene. The CDR3 runs to 15 residues. Between the trimmed V and J ends, which lost 3 bases and 1 base, there was a span of 7 bases. DNA of the CDR3: TGTGCCAGCAGTTTCCGCTATTCTGGGGCCAACGTCCTGACTTTC. It encodes CASSFRYSGANVLTF.

The chain uses TRBV4-3 and TRBJ2-1; weak D call: TRBD1 (6 bases). CDR3 size: 15 residues. V lost 2 bases, J lost 5 bases, and 13 bases lay in between. Germline V gene lookup returns CDR1 LGHNA and CDR2 YSLEER. The CDR3 reads CASSQLGRTDNEQFF. DNA of the CDR3: TGCGCCAGCAGCCAATTAGGACGGACAGACAATGAGCAGTTCTTC.

The J gene is TRBJ2-7, the V gene TRBV5-8, with D unresolved. The CDR3 totals 18 residues. V was shortened by 6 bases and J by 5 bases, with 30 bases between the two germline ends. Germline CDR1 SGHTS, CDR2 YDEGEE. The CDR3 bases are TGTGCCAGCATCCACCCACCATCCGCTGCCCGGTTAGCCCACGAGCAGTACTTC. Translated: CASIHPPSAARLAHEQYF.

This clonotype came up many times. V usage is TRBV6-5 and J usage is TRBJ2-7, with TRBD1 matching 9 bases. V lost 6 bases and J lost 0; bases outside the gene matches: 6. This CDR3 has 15 amino acids. CDR1 is MNHEY, CDR2 SVGAGI, per germline. CDR3 coding DNA: TGTGCCAGCAGCACCGGGACAGGGATCTCCTACGAGCAGTACTTC. Protein sequence: CASSTGTGISYEQYF.

This clonotype showed up just a few times. The V call is TRBV28, the J call TRBJ2-7, with D maybe TRBD2 (7 bases). Germline values: CDR1 MDHEN, CDR2 SYDVKM. This CDR3 comprises 13 residues. Deletions cut 9 bases from V and 0 bases from J, with 12 bases between. DNA for the CDR3: TGTGCCAGTGGGGGCGGGAGCTCCTACGAGCAGTACTTC. This gives the protein CASGGGSSYEQYF.

The V and J genes are TRBV7-3 and TRBJ2-5, with TRBD1 as a possible D gene (5 bases). This CDR3 is 15 amino acids long. The germline V and J ends were trimmed by 5 bases and 5 bases, with 18 bases remaining between them. Germline CDR1 and CDR2: SGHTA and FQGTGA. This chain's CDR3 is CASSLNGRAQETQYF. The CDR3 DNA sequence: TGTGCCAGCAGCCTTAATGGCAGGGCTCAGGAGACCCAGTACTTC.

V usage is TRBV27 and J usage is TRBJ2-7; D tentatively reads TRBD1 or TRBD2 (5 bases each). Trimming left V 5 bases short and J 4 bases short, with 12 bases between. The CDR3 sequence is 13 residues long. Germline V lookup: CDR1 MNHEY, CDR2 SMNVEV (reference sequence). The CDR3 bases are TGTGCCAGCAGTGGGACCGCCGGGTACGAGCAGTACTTC. It is translated as CASSGTAGYEQYF.

The chain recombines TRBV5-1 with TRBJ2-5; TRBD2 matches at 9 bases. V was clipped by 4 bases and J by 5 bases; unmatched bases: 6. Germline V gene lookup returns CDR1 SGHRS and CDR2 YFSETQ. The CDR3 contains 14 residues. The CDR3 region has the DNA TGCGCCAGCAGCATCCGACTAGCGGCGGAGACCCAGTACTTC. Amino acids: CASSIRLAAETQYF.

The chain couples TRBV20-1 to TRBJ2-5; TRBD2 might be the D (5 bases). The germline V gene has CDR1 DFQATT and CDR2 SNEGSKA (reference sequence). This CDR3 contains 13 residues. V was clipped by 1 base and J by 4 bases, with 10 bases between them. The CDR3 loop is CSARAWELETQYF. CDR3 nucleotide sequence: TGCAGTGCTAGAGCCTGGGAGTTAGAGACCCAGTACTTC.

The chain recombines TRBV12-3 or TRBV12-4 with TRBJ2-3; 11 bases are shared with TRBD2. V shed 4 bases, J shed 2 bases, and the junction held 5 bases outside the gene matches. This CDR3 has 16 residues. For the CDR3, the DNA is TGTGCCAGCAGTTCCGGACTAGCGGGCAACACAGATACGCAGTATTTT. Translation: CASSSGLAGNTDTQYF.

On this clonotype: One base away lies a much larger clone, so this may be a sequencing read error. The chain employs TRBV12-3 or TRBV12-4 and TRBJ2-1; D gene uncertain. The CDR3 sequence is 11 residues long. The V and J ends lost 6 bases and 9 bases respectively, with 9 bases between them. This chain's CDR3 is CASRFYGEQFF. The CDR3 bases are TGTGCCAGCAGATTCTATGGTGAGCAGTTCTTC.

The chain couples TRBV24-1 to TRBJ2-1; 8 bases map to TRBD1. V shed 0 bases and J 3 bases; nucleotides not matched to a gene: 0. The CDR3 length is 15 residues. Germline CDR1 reads KGHDR; CDR2 reads SFDVKD. The CDR3: CATSDLGQGYNEQFF. The CDR3, as DNA: TGTGCCACCAGTGATTTGGGACAGGGCTACAATGAGCAGTTCTTC.

This clonotype has just a few counts. This chain uses TRBV4-2 with TRBJ2-1; D is unclear. The V gene lost 0 bases and the J gene lost 7 bases, with 10 bases spanning the gap. Germline CDR1 reads LGHNA; CDR2 reads YNFKEQ. CDR3 length: 14 amino acids. CDR3 in DNA: TGTGCCAGCAGCCAAGATCTGGGGTATAATGAGCAGTTCTTC. The encoded protein is CASSQDLGYNEQFF.

The chain carries TRBV2 and TRBJ1-2; 8 bases agree with TRBD1. The V gene's germline CDR1 is SNHLY and CDR2 FYNNEI. The CDR3 has 15 residues. V lost 5 bases, J lost 5 bases, and 10 bases stayed unmatched. The CDR3 sequence is CASSPGQDAGYGYTF. The CDR3 coding sequence is TGTGCCAGCAGTCCGGGACAGGACGCCGGATATGGCTACACCTTC.

This clonotype occurred once. This chain joins TRBV5-1 and TRBJ2-7; possible D gene TRBD1, 6 bases. The CDR3 spans 14 residues. From germline, CDR1 is SGHRS and CDR2 YFSETQ. The V and J ends lost 0 bases and 4 bases respectively, with 11 bases between them. This CDR3 is CASSLDRVGYEQYF. The CDR3 DNA is TGCGCCAGCAGCTTGGACAGGGTCGGTTACGAGCAGTACTTC. Using reference TRBV5-1 and TRBJ2-7 for the parts outside the CDR3, the full variable domain is KAGVTQTPRYLIKTRGQQVTLSCSPISGHRSVSWYQQTPGQGLQFLFEYFSETQRNKGNFPGRFSGRQFSNSRSEMNVSTLELGDSALYLCASSLDRVGYEQYFGPGTRLTVT.

The chain has TRBV12-3 or TRBV12-4 and TRBJ1-2; D possibly corresponds to TRBD1 (6 bases). Trimming removed 6 bases from V and 6 bases from J, with 17 bases in between. This CDR3 comprises 14 residues. The CDR3 nucleotides are TGTGCCAGCAGCCCCAGGGGCGCGCCCGATGGCTACACCTTC. This translates into CASSPRGAPDGYTF.

The chain couples TRBV2 to TRBJ2-6, with TRBD1 identical over 7 bases. This CDR3 is 17 amino acids long. V shed 9 bases and J 0 bases; nucleotides not matched to a gene: 11. Germline CDR1 SNHLY, CDR2 FYNNEI. The CDR3 spells CARSRGTDFSGANVLTF. In DNA, the CDR3 is TGTGCCAGGTCCCGTGGGACAGATTTCTCTGGGGCCAACGTCCTGACTTTC.

The chain recombines TRBV14 with TRBJ2-1; D tentatively fits TRBD1 or TRBD2 (6 bases each). The CDR3 is 16 residues long. Deletions cut 4 bases from V and 5 bases from J, with 18 bases between. Germline loops: CDR1 SGHDN, CDR2 FVKESK. The chain's CDR3 is CASSPTPGATNNEQFF. The CDR3 coding sequence is TGTGCCAGCAGCCCAACCCCGGGGGCTACAAACAATGAGCAGTTCTTC.

The V call is TRBV7-3, the J call TRBJ2-1; possible D gene TRBD2, 6 bases. From germline, CDR1 is SGHTA and CDR2 FQGTGA. The CDR3 consists of 15 residues. Trimming took off 4 bases at V and 5 bases at J, with 15 bases between the two ends. The CDR3 reads CASSYLMAGHNEQFF. DNA for the CDR3: TGTGCCAGCAGCTACTTGATGGCGGGGCACAATGAGCAGTTCTTC.

This clonotype has only a few counts. The genes are TRBV20-1 and TRBJ2-7; 10 bases agree with TRBD2. J lost 2 bases, V lost 5 bases, and 3 bases had no gene match. CDR3 length: 13 amino acids. The germline CDR1 and CDR2 sequences are DFQATT and SNEGSKA (reference sequence). The CDR3 is CSAVAGGPYEQYF. CDR3 coding DNA: TGCAGTGCTGTAGCGGGGGGCCCCTACGAGCAGTACTTC.